The clone carrying this TCR beta chain appeared a single time. What it recognizes is unknown. Trimming stripped 6 bases from V and 0 bases from J, with 8 bases between. The length of the CDR3 is 14 residues. Germline V gene lookup returns CDR1 MNHEY and CDR2 SVGAGI. Some clones are missing from TCRdb's copy, which holds only in-frame ones; the method was immunoSEQ multiplex PCR. The sample includes roughly 180,000 clones, about 89% of them seen just once. This sample was included in a study of cytomegalovirus exposure and HLA in healthy donors. Study-wide points: Cytomegalovirus status was reportedly diagnosed by the classifier with high sensitivity and specificity. Most sequenced TCRs were rare (though some public TCRs occurred in many donors). The study designated over 150 TCR beta chains cytomegalovirus-associated. In the 130 or so validation repertoires, more than 85% of cluster scores exceeded 0, per a later analysis.

The chain is built from TRBV6-5 and TRBJ1-4; the D is unclear. The specimen sequenced was PBMCs. This clonotype was obtained from a man aged 25 to 45 in good health and CMV-seropositive. CDR3 sequence (DNA): TGTGCCAGCAGGGGGTCCACAACTAATGAAAAACTGTTTTTT. Translation: CASRGSTTNEKLFF.